The T cell receptor (beta chain) described here comes from a study of T cells in Graves' hyperthyroidism and ophthalmopathy. The study's findings and limits: Clonotypes that were expanded in thyroid above 0.001 mostly appeared in blood too. Prediction of ophthalmopathy progression came a median 6.5 months pre-onset.

Regions amplified from RNA transcripts were the TCR beta CDR3 regions. With the HTBI primer set, the TCR CDR3 went through a first round of RT-PCR. A single record per CDR3 protein comes from TCRdb applying MiXCR to the multiplex PCR reads. This table has 370,000 or so distinct CDR3 sequences, less than 20% appearing once. This CDR3 has 15 amino acids. Losses at the gene ends were 4 bases for V and 4 bases for J; bases not matched to a gene: 7. CDR1 is LGHDT, CDR2 YNNKEL, per germline (reference sequence). In patients aged 18 to 65, hyperthyroidism was newly diagnosed, with duration under 2 months. Clinical symptoms, serum thyroxine and TRAb, thyroid ultrasound and orbital computed tomography were used for the diagnoses. Comment on this clonotype: What it binds is not known. This clone may be a read error of a much larger clone one base away.

Specimen: blood. This chain uses TRBV3-1 with TRBJ2-3; 8 bases line up with TRBD2. This TCR derives from a woman aged 18-29 years with Graves' hyperthyroidism that later progressed to Graves' ophthalmopathy. The CDR3 DNA follows: TGTGCCAGCAGCCTCGCATCGGGAGGGCCAGATACGCAGTATTTT. This encodes CASSLASGGPDTQYF.